These 15 T cell receptor beta chains were all obtained from the same sample, sequenced in a study of T cells after yellow fever vaccination. One entry per CDR3 protein results from TCRdb running MiXCR on the 5' RACE reads. The sample contains about 400,000 distinct CDR3 sequences, roughly 6.2% of which appear only once. This material consisted of PBMCs, taken 5 days after the yellow fever booster vaccination. Receptor source: a man aged 30-40 years who received the YFV17D yellow fever vaccine.

The CDR3 DNA is TGTGCCAGCAGCTTGGATAACAGGGTTGAAGATACGCAGTATTTT. As protein: CASSLDNRVEDTQYF. The V and J genes are TRBV7-9 and TRBJ2-3, with D perhaps TRBD1 (6 bases). The V gene's germline CDR1 is SEHNR and CDR2 FQNEAQ (reference sequence). V was trimmed by 3 bases and J by 5 bases, leaving 15 bases between them. This CDR3 has 15 amino acids.

This clonotype was detected only a few times. This chain connects TRBV5-4 to TRBJ2-5; 15 bases line up with TRBD2. Per germline, CDR1 SGHNT and CDR2 YYREEE (reference sequence). This CDR3 region has 17 residues. V gave up 4 bases and J gave up 2 bases; unmatched junction bases: 6. Here the CDR3 DNA reads TGTGCCAGCAGCGTGGGACTAGCGGGAGGTTGGCAAGAGACCCAGTACTTC. This sequence encodes CASSVGLAGGWQETQYF.

The chain carries TRBV24-1 and TRBJ2-1; possibly TRBD1 for D (5 bases). The CDR3 contains 16 residues. The V and J ends lost 5 bases and 0 bases respectively, with 13 bases between them. Germline V gene data show CDR1 as KGHDR and CDR2 as SFDVKD. This CDR3 is CATSGKGDTSYNEQFF. CDR3 bases: TGTGCCACCAGTGGAAAAGGGGATACCTCCTACAATGAGCAGTTCTTC.

This clonotype appeared a few times. The V call is TRBV5-1, the J call TRBJ2-5; D remains unclear. The V and J ends lost 1 base and 3 bases respectively, with 7 bases between them. Germline assignment: CDR1 SGHRS and CDR2 YFSETQ. CDR3 length: 13 residues. CDR3 sequence (DNA): TGCGCCAGCAGCTTGTCACCAGAAGAGACCCAGTACTTC. It translates to CASSLSPEETQYF.

The table lists this clonotype with many counts. The rearrangement joins TRBV5-1 to TRBJ2-7, with TRBD2 identical over 10 bases. Trimming cost V 4 bases and J 0 bases; bases outside gene matches: 4. This CDR3 comprises 15 residues. Germline assignment: CDR1 SGHRS and CDR2 YFSETQ. The CDR3 nucleotides read TGCGCCAGCAGCCAAACTAGCGGGACCTCCTACGAGCAGTACTTC. Encoded protein: CASSQTSGTSYEQYF. Looking up the rest from reference TRBV5-1 and TRBJ2-7 gives the full variable domain: KAGVTQTPRYLIKTRGQQVTLSCSPISGHRSVSWYQQTPGQGLQFLFEYFSETQRNKGNFPGRFSGRQFSNSRSEMNVSTLELGDSALYLCASSQTSGTSYEQYFGPGTRLTVT.

The gene calls are TRBV12-3 or TRBV12-4 and TRBJ1-3; no clear D. There are 14 residues in the CDR3. V lost 6 bases to trimming and J lost 0 bases, with 9 bases between them. Here the CDR3 DNA reads TGTGCCAGCAGACTACTAAGCTCTGGAAACACCATATATTTT. It translates to CASRLLSSGNTIYF.

There are many counts of this clonotype. The V call is TRBV6-1, the J call TRBJ2-3; a possible D gene is TRBD2 (5 bases). V gave up 4 bases and J gave up 10 bases, with 12 bases separating them. The CDR3 is 12 amino acids. Germline lookup yields CDR1 MNHNS and CDR2 SASEGT. For the CDR3, the DNA is TGTGCCAGCAGTGGGGGTAGGGAGCCGCAGTATTTT. Protein: CASSGGREPQYF.

This clonotype has just a few counts. The V gene is TRBV9, the J gene TRBJ2-3; the D is unclear. The V end lost 0 bases, the J end lost 2 bases, and 7 bases lay between the germline ends. Germline CDR1 is SGDLS and CDR2 is YYNGEE. CDR3 length: 14 amino acids. The CDR3 DNA follows: TGTGCCAGCAGCGTAGGTGGGGACACAGATACGCAGTATTTT. As protein: CASSVGGDTDTQYF. The variable domain in full, with the rest retrieved from reference TRBV9 and TRBJ2-3, is DSGVTQTPKHLITATGQRVTLRCSPRSGDLSVYWYQQSLDQGLQFLIQYYNGEERAKGNILERFSAQQFPDLHSELNLSSLELGDSALYFCASSVGGDTDTQYFGPGTRLTVL.

This clonotype was counted many times. The chain links TRBV27 to TRBJ1-2; TRBD1 might be the D (6 bases). With 0 bases removed from V and 3 bases from J, the gap between germline ends came to 17 bases. There are 17 residues in the CDR3. Germline V gene data show CDR1 as MNHEY and CDR2 as SMNVEV (reference sequence). The CDR3 here is CASSLSGTFIGDYGYTF. The CDR3 DNA reads as TGTGCCAGCAGTTTATCGGGGACATTTATTGGAGACTATGGCTACACCTTC.

V and J are TRBV29-1 and TRBJ1-3; D perhaps matches TRBD1 (5 bases). V lost 7 bases and J lost 4, with 11 bases in between. This CDR3 spans 12 amino acids. CDR1 is SQVTM and CDR2 is ANQGSEA in the germline V gene. As DNA, the CDR3 is TGCAGCGCATGGGACTCGGGAAACACCATATATTTT. Translation: CSAWDSGNTIYF.

This clonotype was recorded a few times. The CDR3 DNA reads as TGCAGTGCCACCGACCTGGCGGGAAGGTACGAGCAGTACTTC. Protein: CSATDLAGRYEQYF. The genes are TRBV20-1 and TRBJ2-7; TRBD2 is a possible D gene (6 bases). V lost 6 bases to trimming and J lost 4 bases, with 19 bases between them. The length of the CDR3 is 14 residues. CDR1 DFQATT and CDR2 SNEGSKA come from the germline V gene (reference sequence).

This clonotype has a single count. V and J are TRBV7-2 and TRBJ1-1; TRBD1 agrees at 8 bases. Germline values: CDR1 SGHTA, CDR2 FQGNSA. The CDR3 consists of 14 residues. V lost 5 bases to trimming and J lost 6 bases; unmatched junction nucleotides: 8. DNA for the CDR3: TGTGCCAGCAGCAGTCAGGGGGCTGCTTCTGAAGCTTTCTTT. It encodes CASSSQGAASEAFF. The full variable domain, rest sourced from reference TRBV7-2 and TRBJ1-1, is GAGVSQSPSNKVTEKGKDVELRCDPISGHTALYWYRQSLGQGLEFLIYFQGNSAPDKSGLPSDRFSAERTGGSVSTLTIQRTQQEDSAVYLCASSSQGAASEAFFGQGTRLTVV.

This clonotype was detected only a few times. The gene calls are TRBV9 and TRBJ2-3; 7 bases agree with TRBD2. V lost 0 bases to trimming and J lost 0 bases; unmatched junction nucleotides: 4. There are 16 residues in the CDR3. Germline-derived CDR1 and CDR2 are SGDLS and YYNGEE. CDR3 amino acids: CASSVVAAGSTDTQYF. Written as DNA, the CDR3 is TGTGCCAGCAGCGTAGTGGCAGCGGGAAGCACAGATACGCAGTATTTT.

The chain is built from TRBV12-3 or TRBV12-4 and TRBJ2-3, with 7 bases identical to TRBD1. The CDR3 has 14 residues. J lost 4 bases, V lost 6 bases, and 7 bases had no gene match. The CDR3 DNA follows: TGTGCCAGCAGGGCGGCGGACAGGCCAGATACGCAGTATTTT. Protein: CASRAADRPDTQYF.

This clonotype has just a few counts. The chain employs TRBV3-1 and TRBJ2-7; possibly TRBD2 for D (5 bases). The CDR3 runs to 15 residues. Per germline, CDR1 LGHDT and CDR2 YNNKEL (reference sequence). Between the trimmed V and J ends, which lost 0 bases and 3 bases, there was a span of 12 bases. The CDR3 sequence is CASSQDPGRFYEQYF. The CDR3 bases are TGTGCCAGCAGCCAAGACCCGGGAAGGTTCTACGAGCAGTACTTC.